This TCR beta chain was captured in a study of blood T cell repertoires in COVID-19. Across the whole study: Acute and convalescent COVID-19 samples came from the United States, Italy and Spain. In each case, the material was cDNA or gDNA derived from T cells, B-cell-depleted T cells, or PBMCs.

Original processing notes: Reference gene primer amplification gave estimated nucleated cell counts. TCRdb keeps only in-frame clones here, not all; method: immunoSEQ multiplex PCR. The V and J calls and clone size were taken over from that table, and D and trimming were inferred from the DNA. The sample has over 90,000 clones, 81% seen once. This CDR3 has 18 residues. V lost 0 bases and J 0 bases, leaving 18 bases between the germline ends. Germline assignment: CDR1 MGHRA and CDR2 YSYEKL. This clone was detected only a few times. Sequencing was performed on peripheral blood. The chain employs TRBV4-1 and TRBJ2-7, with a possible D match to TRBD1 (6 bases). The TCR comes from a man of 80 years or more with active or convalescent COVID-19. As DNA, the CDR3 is TGCGCCAGCAGCCAAGAACTAGGGGGTAGGACAGTCTCCTACGAGCAGTACTTC. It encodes CASSQELGGRTVSYEQYF.